These 16 T cell receptor beta chains were sequenced from one sample in a study of T-cell memory formation after mild COVID-19. TCRdb passed the 5' RACE reads through MiXCR, listing each CDR3 protein once. Of about 360,000 distinct CDR3 sequences listed, 10% to 15% are singletons. The specimen sequenced was PBMCs or a T cell subset sorted from them (not recorded which). These receptors were collected from a man between 18 and 29 years old who had mild COVID-19 (a few samples of this study predate the infection). Cell type and time point are not known.

The V call is TRBV5-1, the J call TRBJ2-2; D is uncertain. Trimming left V 0 bases short and J 1 base short, with 7 bases between. The germline V gene encodes CDR1 SGHRS and CDR2 YFSETQ. The CDR3 has 15 amino acids. The CDR3 loop is CASSLAARNTGELFF. The CDR3 DNA follows: TGCGCCAGCAGCTTGGCTGCCCGGAACACCGGGGAGCTGTTTTTT.

The chain joins TRBV7-6 to TRBJ2-5; weak D call: TRBD1 (7 bases). Germline V gene sequence: CDR1 SGHVS, CDR2 FNYEAQ. The CDR3 runs 15 residues. V was cut by 2 bases and J by 5 bases, with 15 bases left in between. CDR3 nucleotide sequence: TGTGCCAGCAGCTTAAGGAGGGGGCACACGGAGACCCAGTACTTC. Translated, it gives CASSLRRGHTETQYF.

This clonotype was seen a handful of times. The V call is TRBV11-3, the J call TRBJ2-5; tentatively, D is TRBD2 (8 bases). Trimming cost V 11 bases and J 0 bases, with 19 bases left between them. The CDR3 length is 15 residues. Looked up from germline, CDR1 is SGHNT and CDR2 is YENEEA. The CDR3 bases are TGTGCCCAGGGGGGAGTAGCGGGGTACCAAGAGACCCAGTACTTC. Its translation is CAQGGVAGYQETQYF.

The chain carries TRBV24-1 and TRBJ2-3; 10 bases line up with TRBD2. Looked up from germline, CDR1 is KGHDR and CDR2 is SFDVKD. The CDR3 totals 15 residues. V dropped 4 bases and J dropped 5; count of bases not matched to a gene: 5. This CDR3 reads CATSDARTSGDTQYF. The CDR3, as DNA: TGTGCCACCAGTGACGCCCGGACTAGCGGAGATACGCAGTATTTT.

The V call is TRBV12-3 or TRBV12-4, the J call TRBJ2-5; 8 bases align to TRBD1. V lost 1 base and J lost 4; bases outside the gene matches: 5. This CDR3 has 15 amino acids. The CDR3 spells CASSLGQGATETQYF. Written as DNA, the CDR3 is TGTGCCAGCAGTTTAGGGCAGGGGGCGACAGAGACCCAGTACTTC.

The rearrangement links TRBV5-4 to TRBJ2-7; the D is unclear. Trimming cost V 1 base and J 3 bases, with 8 bases left between them. CDR1 is SGHNT and CDR2 is YYREEE in the germline V gene (reference sequence). The CDR3 spans 13 residues. The CDR3 DNA is TGTGCCAGCAGCTTGATTGAGAGCTACGAGCAGTACTTC. Its translation: CASSLIESYEQYF.

The chain uses TRBV7-2 and TRBJ1-2; tentatively, D is TRBD1 (5 bases). V was pared by 5 bases and J by 2 bases, with 15 bases between. The CDR3 extends over 15 amino acids. Germline V gives CDR1 SGHTA, CDR2 FQGNSA. CDR3: CASSGVGAGNYGYTF. DNA for the CDR3: TGTGCCAGCAGCGGAGTCGGGGCGGGGAACTATGGCTACACCTTC.

This CDR3 is CASSPYGTDTQYF. The DNA for the CDR3 is TGTGCCAGCAGCCCCTACGGCACAGATACGCAGTATTTT. V is TRBV11-2 and J is TRBJ2-3; D unresolved. Germline V gene sequence: CDR1 SGHAT, CDR2 FQNNGV. V dropped 5 bases and J dropped 1 base, with 7 bases sitting between them. This CDR3 has 13 residues.

The chain employs TRBV5-1 and TRBJ2-2, with 8 bases that match TRBD1. The CDR3 has 16 amino acids. V trimming: 5 bases; J trimming: 1 base; junction bases outside the gene matches: 7. The germline CDR1 and CDR2 sequences are SGHRS and YFSETQ. This chain's CDR3 is CASSSGTGWNTGELFF. The CDR3 nucleotides read TGCGCCAGCAGTAGTGGGACAGGTTGGAACACCGGGGAGCTGTTTTTT.

This chain uses TRBV20-1 with TRBJ1-5; a weak D match, TRBD1 (5 bases). CDR1 is DFQATT, CDR2 SNEGSKA, per germline (reference sequence). V was trimmed by 6 bases and J by 3 bases, leaving 18 bases between them. The CDR3 is made up of 15 amino acids. In nucleotides, the CDR3 is TGCAGTGCCCTTCAGCGAGGGGCTTTCAATCAGCCCCAGCATTTT. Amino acid sequence: CSALQRGAFNQPQHF.

The chain employs TRBV7-9 and TRBJ2-3; a weak D match, TRBD2 (6 bases). Germline V CDR1 and CDR2: SEHNR, FQNEAQ (reference sequence). V gave up 5 bases and J gave up 6 bases, with 15 bases separating them. The CDR3 runs to 14 residues. CDR3: CASSPGQEGDTQYF. In DNA form, the CDR3 reads TGTGCCAGCAGCCCGGGTCAGGAGGGGGATACGCAGTATTTT.

CDR3 nucleotides: TGCAGTGCTAGAGTTAGACAGGGGACGGGCACTGAAGCTTTCTTT. Residues: CSARVRQGTGTEAFF. The chain employs TRBV20-1 and TRBJ1-1; TRBD1 matches 8 bases. CDR3 length equals 15 residues. Trimming took 1 base from V and 4 from J; bases not matched to a gene: 8. Germline assignment: CDR1 DFQATT and CDR2 SNEGSKA (reference sequence).

This clonotype has only a few counts. V gene TRBV4-1 combines with J gene TRBJ1-3, with a weak D call TRBD1 (6 bases). Germline V gene lookup returns CDR1 MGHRA and CDR2 YSYEKL. The V end lost 0 bases, the J end lost 4 bases, and 16 bases lay between the germline ends. This CDR3 contains 17 residues. CDR3 nucleotide sequence: TGCGCCAGCAGCCAAGATGCTTTAAGGGGGTCCGGAAACACCATATATTTT. Amino acid sequence: CASSQDALRGSGNTIYF.

The CDR3, as DNA: TGCGCCAGCAGCTTGAACAGGGGGGGACGCGGCTACACCTTC. As protein: CASSLNRGGRGYTF. The rearrangement uses TRBV5-1 and TRBJ1-2, with 8 bases that match TRBD1. Germline loops: CDR1 SGHRS, CDR2 YFSETQ. V was clipped by 1 base and J by 8 bases; unmatched bases: 7. This CDR3 has 14 residues.

The chain combines TRBV5-1 with TRBJ2-5; D uncertain. The CDR3 is 14 residues long. CDR1 is SGHRS and CDR2 is YFSETQ in the germline V gene. V was shortened by 4 bases and J by 1 base, with 11 bases between the two germline ends. The CDR3 here is CASSTQVTQETQYF. In nucleotides, the CDR3 is TGCGCCAGCAGCACGCAGGTTACCCAAGAGACCCAGTACTTC.

This clonotype was counted a few times. This rearrangement joins TRBV27 to TRBJ1-6, with TRBD1 matching over 9 bases. This CDR3 has 18 amino acids. Germline CDR1 MNHEY, CDR2 SMNVEV (reference sequence). V dropped 0 bases and J dropped 7; count of bases not matched to a gene: 10. The CDR3 DNA reads as TGTGCCAGCAGTTTATCCCCCGACGGGACAGGGATAAATTCACCCCTCCACTTT. It specifies CASSLSPDGTGINSPLHF.